The 32 T cell receptor beta chains reported below all come from one sample, sequenced in a study of cytomegalovirus exposure and HLA in healthy donors (dated by TCRdb to 2015 to 2018). The library was obtained by the immunoSEQ multiplex PCR assay. For the multiplex PCR, a mixture combining 60 forward primers for TCR Vbeta segments and 13 reverse primers for TCR Jbeta segments was used. Imported from immuneACCESS, the table was reduced by TCRdb to in-frame sequences with V and J called. These copies leave out some clones; in studies compared against another copy, an unresolved V gene accounts for under half, and the cause of the remainder is not known. This sample has 90,000 to 110,000 clones in its table, and 80% to 85% of those were observed once. Roughly 2.3% of the sample is in the top ten clones. The specimen was PBMCs. These receptor sequences come from a woman aged 25 to 39 in good health and CMV-seronegative.

Comment on this clone: At the DNA level, this CDR3 is encoded by other sequences in the same sample as well. The CDR3 spells CASRQGAGEQYF. CDR3 DNA sequence: TGTGCCAGCAGACAGGGGGCGGGCGAGCAGTACTTC. The chain uses TRBV6-5 and TRBJ2-7; 9 nucleotides agree with TRBD1. Germline values: CDR1 MNHEY, CDR2 SVGAGI. V trimming: 6 bases; J trimming: 6 bases; junction bases outside the gene matches: 3. This CDR3 is 12 amino acids long.

The chain is built from TRBV4-1 and TRBJ2-3, with D perhaps TRBD2 (6 bases). The V end lost 8 bases, the J end lost 3 bases, and 12 bases lay between the germline ends. CDR3 length: 13 amino acids. Germline CDR1 reads MGHRA; CDR2 reads YSYEKL. The DNA for the CDR3 is TGCGCCAGCGCGATACGGGAGACAGATACGCAGTATTTT. Amino acid sequence: CASAIRETDTQYF.

This chain uses TRBV19 with TRBJ1-3; D perhaps matches TRBD1 (6 bases). CDR1 LNHDA and CDR2 SQIVND come from the germline V gene (reference sequence). The ends were cut back, 6 bases at V and 0 bases at J, with 15 bases in the middle. The CDR3 length is 16 residues. In nucleotides, the CDR3 is TGTGCCAGTAGCCCTCAGGGGATCGGCTCTGGAAACACCATATATTTT. Its protein is CASSPQGIGSGNTIYF.

The chain carries TRBV4-2 and TRBJ2-5, with D possibly TRBD2 on 6 matching bases. The last part of the DNA fits TRBJ2-7 better; the J call may be wrong. Germline CDR1 reads LGHNA; CDR2 reads YNFKEQ. CDR3 length: 15 residues. CDR3 amino acids: CASSQEGTPTYEQYF. The CDR3 DNA reads TGTGCCAGCAGCCAAGAGGGGACTCCGACCTACGAGCAGTACTTC.

This rearrangement joins TRBV6-5 to TRBJ2-5, with 9 bases fitting TRBD2. The CDR3 covers 16 residues. The germline V gene has CDR1 MNHEY and CDR2 SVGAGI. Trimming at V came to 6 bases and at J to 5 bases, leaving 13 bases not matched to a gene. The CDR3 sequence is CASSYREGSGGETQYF. Here the CDR3 DNA reads TGTGCCAGCAGCTACCGGGAAGGGAGCGGGGGGGAGACCCAGTACTTC.

This chain joins TRBV6-1 and TRBJ2-7; D might be TRBD2 (6 bases). Trimming cost V 3 bases and J 6 bases, with 9 bases left between them. The CDR3 is 12 residues long. Per the germline V gene, CDR1 is MNHNS and CDR2 is SASEGT. This chain's CDR3 is CASSEEGTEQYF. The CDR3 DNA follows: TGTGCCAGCAGTGAGGAGGGGACCGAGCAGTACTTC.

The chain uses TRBV11-2 and TRBJ1-3; D remains unclear. The V end lost 1 base, the J end lost 0 bases, and 13 bases lay between the germline ends. The CDR3 is 17 amino acids. Germline V lookup: CDR1 SGHAT, CDR2 FQNNGV. CDR3 loop: CASSLGFVKHSGNTIYF. The CDR3 nucleotides read TGTGCCAGCAGCTTAGGATTTGTGAAACACTCTGGAAACACCATATATTTT.

The sample holds a few counts of this clone. The rearrangement links TRBV11-2 to TRBJ2-7, with 14 bases matching TRBD2. V lost 5 bases to trimming and J lost 2 bases; unmatched junction nucleotides: 8. Germline V gene sequence: CDR1 SGHAT, CDR2 FQNNGV. The CDR3 length is 17 residues. The CDR3 reads CASSHPGTSGRTYEQYF. The CDR3 bases are TGTGCCAGCAGCCACCCCGGGACTAGCGGGAGAACCTACGAGCAGTACTTC.

The gene calls are TRBV5-6 and TRBJ2-1; D might be TRBD2 (5 bases). V gave up 7 bases and J gave up 8 bases, with 16 bases separating them. CDR3 length equals 13 residues. Germline CDR1 SGHDT, CDR2 YYEEEE. The DNA for the CDR3 is TGTGCCAGCTTCTCGGGTTACGGGGATGAGCAGTTCTTC. Its translation is CASFSGYGDEQFF.

This rearrangement joins TRBV28 to TRBJ2-4; 9 nucleotides line up with TRBD1. The length of the CDR3 is 15 residues. The V gene end was trimmed by 6 bases and the J gene end by 9 bases; junction bases not matched to a gene: 12. Germline-derived CDR1 and CDR2 are MDHEN and SYDVKM. This CDR3 reads CASSLQGARTVIQYF. The DNA for the CDR3 is TGTGCCAGCAGCTTACAGGGGGCGAGGACTGTCATTCAGTACTTC.

The chain joins TRBV7-9 to TRBJ2-1; tentatively, D is TRBD2 (6 bases). V was clipped by 1 base and J by 6 bases, with 19 bases between them. From germline, CDR1 is SEHNR and CDR2 FQNEAQ (reference sequence). This CDR3 spans 17 amino acids. This CDR3 reads CASSLGPGGTPLNEQFF. CDR3 coding DNA: TGTGCCAGCAGCTTAGGTCCTGGCGGGACCCCCCTCAATGAGCAGTTCTTC.

The rearrangement uses TRBV10-1 and TRBJ2-1; TRBD2 might be the D (6 bases). The V and J ends lost 4 bases and 13 bases respectively, with 20 bases between them. Germline V lookup: CDR1 WNHNN, CDR2 SYGVQD (reference sequence). CDR3 length: 14 residues. In nucleotides, the CDR3 is TGCGCCAGCAGTGCAGGTTTCCCCGGGAGATTCCAGTTCTTC. Translation: CASSAGFPGRFQFF.

This chain connects TRBV18 to TRBJ1-4; unclear D gene. Germline V gives CDR1 KGHSH, CDR2 LQKENI. This CDR3 has 13 amino acids. The V end was cut by 6 bases, the J end by 5 bases, with 10 bases between. The CDR3 spells CASSLRENEKLFF. The CDR3, as DNA: TGTGCCAGCTCCCTGAGAGAGAATGAAAAACTGTTTTTT.

This clone was seen only once. The gene calls are TRBV5-1 and TRBJ1-1; D gene uncertain. Germline-derived CDR1 and CDR2 are SGHRS and YFSETQ. V was shortened by 7 bases and J by 6 bases, with 10 bases between the two germline ends. The CDR3 has 11 amino acids. The CDR3 coding sequence is TGCGCCAGCCTAACCGGGTCTGAAGCTTTCTTT. Its protein product is CASLTGSEAFF.

This chain joins TRBV11-2 and TRBJ1-5, with 9 bases identical to TRBD1. Germline loops: CDR1 SGHAT, CDR2 FQNNGV. This CDR3 spans 15 amino acids. Losses at the gene ends were 5 bases for V and 6 bases for J; bases not matched to a gene: 8. The CDR3 DNA is TGTGCCAGCAGCCCGGGACAGGGAGGCGGTCAGCCCCAGCATTTT. Translation gives CASSPGQGGGQPQHF.

The rearrangement uses TRBV4-1 and TRBJ2-6, with D hard to call. This CDR3 is built from 16 residues. Germline loops: CDR1 MGHRA, CDR2 YSYEKL. The V end was cut by 1 base, the J end by 4 bases, with 11 bases between. The CDR3 is CASSQVPPPGANVLTF. The DNA of the CDR3 is TGCGCCAGCAGCCAAGTCCCTCCCCCCGGGGCCAACGTCCTGACTTTC.

Notes on this clone: Other DNA sequences of this sample code for an identical CDR3. This chain joins TRBV5-1 and TRBJ1-1; the D is unclear. Trimming took off 1 base at V and 0 bases at J, with 4 bases between the two ends. The V gene's germline CDR1 is SGHRS and CDR2 YFSETQ. The CDR3 totals 13 residues. CDR3 in DNA: TGCGCCAGCAGCTTGTCGGTGAACACTGAAGCTTTCTTT. It yields the protein CASSLSVNTEAFF.

The V call is TRBV4-2, the J call TRBJ1-2; 11 positions agree with TRBD1. V trimming: 2 bases; J trimming: 8 bases; junction bases outside the gene matches: 7. CDR3 length: 15 residues. Per germline, CDR1 LGHNA and CDR2 YNFKEQ. This CDR3 is CASSQSGQGAEGYTF. In nucleotides, the CDR3 is TGTGCCAGCAGCCAAAGCGGACAGGGGGCGGAGGGCTACACCTTC.

For this clone: One end of the junction does not line up with germline, which may come from a read error. The gene calls are TRBV7-9 and TRBJ1-5, with TRBD1 matching over 8 bases. CDR3 length: 12 amino acids. CDR1 and CDR2 (germline): SEHNR, FQNEAQ (reference sequence). CDR3 residues: CSSSLGAGGIHF. The CDR3 DNA is TGTTCCAGCAGCTTAGGGGCAGGGGGCATCCATTTT.

J is TRBJ2-3 and V is TRBV7-2, with D perhaps TRBD1 (6 bases). Germline V gene data show CDR1 as SGHTA and CDR2 as FQGNSA. The CDR3 spans 15 residues. Trimming pared 6 bases from V and 2 bases from J, leaving 15 bases between. CDR3 residues: CASRFQWGHTDTQYF. The CDR3 DNA follows: TGTGCCAGCAGATTTCAGTGGGGGCACACAGATACGCAGTATTTT.

The chain employs TRBV19 and TRBJ1-1; no definite D call. Germline V gives CDR1 LNHDA, CDR2 SQIVND (reference sequence). There are 13 residues in the CDR3. V dropped 5 bases and J dropped 2 bases, with 9 bases sitting between them. The CDR3, as DNA: TGTGCCAGTAGTTTCGCCCTAAACACTGAAGCTTTCTTT. Translated, it gives CASSFALNTEAFF.

The rearrangement joins TRBV27 to TRBJ1-2; 7 positions agree with TRBD1. The V segment lost 8 bases and the J segment 4 bases; nucleotides outside the gene matches: 7. CDR3 length: 13 residues. From germline, CDR1 is MNHEY and CDR2 SMNVEV (reference sequence). CDR3 coding DNA: TGTGCCAGCGGCTACAGGGGCCTCTATGGCTACACCTTC. Amino acid sequence: CASGYRGLYGYTF.

The gene calls are TRBV29-1 and TRBJ1-4; no clear D. Deletions cut 6 bases from V and 3 bases from J, with 11 bases between. CDR3 size: 13 residues. Per germline, CDR1 SQVTM and CDR2 ANQGSEA. In nucleotides, the CDR3 is TGCAGCGTGAGGACTCTACCTAATGAAAAACTGTTTTTT. This codes for CSVRTLPNEKLFF.

This clone was observed a few times. The rearrangement joins TRBV18 to TRBJ2-5; D gene uncertain. The CDR3 is 15 residues long. Germline V gene lookup returns CDR1 KGHSH and CDR2 LQKENI. V lost 4 bases, J lost 4 bases, and 16 bases lay in between. CDR3 nucleotide sequence: TGTGCCAGCTCACTCTTTCCCATAGAAAGAGAGACCCAGTACTTC. Its protein product is CASSLFPIERETQYF.

The chain carries TRBV10-3 and TRBJ2-2; D is possibly TRBD2 (7 bases). The germline V gene has CDR1 ENHRY and CDR2 SYGVKD. The germline V and J ends were trimmed by 7 bases and 4 bases, with 19 bases remaining between them. This CDR3 has 16 amino acids. DNA of the CDR3: TGTGCCATCAAAAACGGCGGGGGCGCGGGCACCGGGGAGCTGTTTTTT. The encoded protein is CAIKNGGGAGTGELFF.

V and J are TRBV2 and TRBJ2-5; perhaps TRBD1 as D (5 bases). The CDR3 totals 14 residues. V shed 6 bases and J shed 9 bases, with 20 bases lying between them. Germline CDR1 reads SNHLY; CDR2 reads FYNNEI. The DNA for the CDR3 is TGTGCCAGCAGCCTTCCAAAAGTAGGGGCGCCCCAGTACTTC. Protein: CASSLPKVGAPQYF.

The count of this clone is one. The rearrangement uses TRBV4-2 and TRBJ2-1; TRBD2 agrees at 7 bases. V shed 4 bases, J shed 6 bases, and the junction held 12 bases outside the gene matches. The CDR3 contains 16 residues. CDR1 and CDR2 (germline): LGHNA, YNFKEQ. The CDR3 nucleotides are TGTGCCAGCAGCCCGAGGGCGGCGGGAGAAAGCAATGAGCAGTTCTTC. Amino acid sequence: CASSPRAAGESNEQFF.

This CDR3 is CASSLAGQEIDTQYF. CDR3 DNA sequence: TGCGCCAGCAGCTTAGCGGGCCAAGAGATAGATACGCAGTATTTT. The chain has TRBV5-1 and TRBJ2-3; D possibly corresponds to TRBD2 (6 bases). The CDR3 extends over 15 amino acids. Trimming stripped 2 bases from V and 5 bases from J, with 15 bases between. In germline, CDR1 is SGHRS, CDR2 YFSETQ.

Of note for this clone: The sample holds other DNA sequences that translate to the same CDR3. This rearrangement joins TRBV6-1 to TRBJ1-2; D unclear. The CDR3 contains 9 residues. The germline CDR1 and CDR2 sequences are MNHNS and SASEGT. V shed 4 bases and J shed 8 bases, with 2 bases lying between them. This chain's CDR3 is CASSVGYTF. CDR3 bases: TGTGCCAGCAGTGTAGGCTACACCTTC.

The CDR3 loop reads CASSLDPDRVSGYTF. The CDR3 DNA sequence: TGTGCCAGCAGTTTAGATCCCGACAGGGTATCTGGCTACACCTTC. The genes are TRBV27 and TRBJ1-2; the match to TRBD1 covers 7 bases. Germline loops: CDR1 MNHEY, CDR2 SMNVEV (reference sequence). The CDR3 is 15 amino acids. Losses at the gene ends were 2 bases for V and 7 bases for J; bases not matched to a gene: 10.

This chain links TRBV4-3 with TRBJ2-3; D perhaps matches TRBD1 (5 bases). The V and J ends lost 0 bases and 2 bases respectively, with 9 bases between them. The CDR3 sequence is 15 residues long. Germline lookup yields CDR1 LGHNA and CDR2 YSLEER. The CDR3 here is CASSQEKQDTDTQYF. The CDR3 DNA follows: TGCGCCAGCAGCCAAGAGAAACAGGACACAGATACGCAGTATTTT.

The chain joins TRBV7-8 to TRBJ2-7, with 13 bases fitting TRBD2. The CDR3 totals 17 residues. J gave up 0 bases and V 5 bases, and 7 bases lay outside the gene matches. CDR1 is SGHVS, CDR2 FQNEAQ, per germline. CDR3 region: CASSKPGLAGRSYEQYF. For the CDR3, the DNA is TGTGCCAGCAGCAAGCCGGGACTAGCGGGACGCTCCTACGAGCAGTACTTC.